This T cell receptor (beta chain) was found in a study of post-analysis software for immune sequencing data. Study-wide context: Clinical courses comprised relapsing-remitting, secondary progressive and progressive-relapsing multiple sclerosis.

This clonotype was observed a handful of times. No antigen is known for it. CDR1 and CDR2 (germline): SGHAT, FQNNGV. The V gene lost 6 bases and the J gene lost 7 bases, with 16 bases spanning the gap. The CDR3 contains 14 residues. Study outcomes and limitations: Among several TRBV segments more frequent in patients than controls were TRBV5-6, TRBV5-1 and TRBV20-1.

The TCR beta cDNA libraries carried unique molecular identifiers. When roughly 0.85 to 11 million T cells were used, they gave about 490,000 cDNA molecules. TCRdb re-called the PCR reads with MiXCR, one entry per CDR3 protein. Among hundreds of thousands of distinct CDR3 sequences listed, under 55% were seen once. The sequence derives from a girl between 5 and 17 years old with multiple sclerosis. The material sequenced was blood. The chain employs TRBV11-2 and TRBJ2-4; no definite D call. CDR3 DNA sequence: TGTGCCAGCAGTAGCCAACTCGACGAGAACATTCAGTACTTC. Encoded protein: CASSSQLDENIQYF.